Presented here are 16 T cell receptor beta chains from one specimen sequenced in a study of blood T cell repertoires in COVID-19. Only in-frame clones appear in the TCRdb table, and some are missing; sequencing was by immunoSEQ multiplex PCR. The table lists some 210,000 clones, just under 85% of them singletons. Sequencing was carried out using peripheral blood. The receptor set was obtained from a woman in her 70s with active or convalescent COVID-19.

The CDR3 loop is CASSTSGRADTYEQYF. The CDR3 region has the DNA TGTGCCAGCAGTACTAGCGGGAGGGCCGACACCTACGAGCAGTACTTC. The rearrangement links TRBV27 to TRBJ2-7; TRBD2 aligns across 13 bases. The CDR3 loop spans 16 amino acids. Germline V gene data show CDR1 as MNHEY and CDR2 as SMNVEV (reference sequence). After removal of 5 bases from V and 2 bases from J, the junction contained 6 bases not matched to a gene.

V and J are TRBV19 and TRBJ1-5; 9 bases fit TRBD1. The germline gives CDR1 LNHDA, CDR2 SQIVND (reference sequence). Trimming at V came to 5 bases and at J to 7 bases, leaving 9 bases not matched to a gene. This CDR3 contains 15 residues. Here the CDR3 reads CASSLGTGFNQPQHF. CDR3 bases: TGTGCCAGTAGTCTCGGGACAGGGTTTAACCAGCCCCAGCATTTT. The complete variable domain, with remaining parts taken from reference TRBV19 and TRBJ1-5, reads DGGITQSPKYLFRKEGQNVTLSCEQNLNHDAMYWYRQDPGQGLRLIYYSQIVNDFQKGDIAEGYSVSREKKESFPLTVTSAQKNPTAFYLCASSLGTGFNQPQHFGDGTRLSIL.

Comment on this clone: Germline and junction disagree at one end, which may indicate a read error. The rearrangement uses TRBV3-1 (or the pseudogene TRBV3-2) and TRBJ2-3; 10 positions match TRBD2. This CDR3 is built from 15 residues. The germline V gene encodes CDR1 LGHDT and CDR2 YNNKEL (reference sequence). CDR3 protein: CASSGRGASTDTQYF. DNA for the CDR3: TGTGCTAGCAGCGGGAGGGGGGCTAGCACAGATACGCAGTATTTT.

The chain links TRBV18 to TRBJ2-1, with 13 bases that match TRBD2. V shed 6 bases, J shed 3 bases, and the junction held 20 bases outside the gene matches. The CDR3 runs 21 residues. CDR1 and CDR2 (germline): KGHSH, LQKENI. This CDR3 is CASSPKRTSGSSALHYNEQFF. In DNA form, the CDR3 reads TGTGCCAGCTCTCCCAAGCGGACTAGCGGGAGTTCCGCCTTACACTACAATGAGCAGTTCTTC.

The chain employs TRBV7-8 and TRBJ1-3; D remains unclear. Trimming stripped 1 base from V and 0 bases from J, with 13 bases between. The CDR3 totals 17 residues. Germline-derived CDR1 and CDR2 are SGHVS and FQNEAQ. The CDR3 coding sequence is TGTGCCAGCAGCTTAGAACAGAGTCTGCTCTCTGGAAACACCATATATTTT. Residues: CASSLEQSLLSGNTIYF. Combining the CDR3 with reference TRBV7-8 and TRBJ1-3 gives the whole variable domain GAGVSQSPRYKVAKRGQDVALRCDPISGHVSLFWYQQALGQGPEFLTYFQNEAQLDKSGLPSDRFFAERPEGSVSTLKIQRTQQEDSAVYLCASSLEQSLLSGNTIYFGEGSWLTVV.

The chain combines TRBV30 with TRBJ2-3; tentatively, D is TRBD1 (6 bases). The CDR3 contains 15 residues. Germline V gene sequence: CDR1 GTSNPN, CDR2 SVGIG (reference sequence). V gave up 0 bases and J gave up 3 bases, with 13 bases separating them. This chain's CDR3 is CAWSVGGYGTDTQYF. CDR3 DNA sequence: TGTGCCTGGAGTGTTGGGGGCTACGGGACAGATACGCAGTATTTT.

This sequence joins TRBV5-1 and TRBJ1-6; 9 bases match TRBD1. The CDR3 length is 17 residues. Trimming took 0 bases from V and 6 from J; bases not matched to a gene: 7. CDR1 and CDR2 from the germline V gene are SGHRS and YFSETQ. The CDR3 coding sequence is TGCGCCAGCAGCTTGGCCCGGACAGGGGATGGTAATTCACCCCTCCACTTT. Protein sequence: CASSLARTGDGNSPLHF.

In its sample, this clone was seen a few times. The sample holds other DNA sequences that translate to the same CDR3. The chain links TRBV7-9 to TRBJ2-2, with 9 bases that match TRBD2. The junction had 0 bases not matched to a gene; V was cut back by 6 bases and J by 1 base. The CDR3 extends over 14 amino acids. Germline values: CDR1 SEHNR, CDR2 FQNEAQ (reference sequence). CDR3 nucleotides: TGTGCCAGCAGGACTAGCGGGAACACCGGGGAGCTGTTTTTT. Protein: CASRTSGNTGELFF.

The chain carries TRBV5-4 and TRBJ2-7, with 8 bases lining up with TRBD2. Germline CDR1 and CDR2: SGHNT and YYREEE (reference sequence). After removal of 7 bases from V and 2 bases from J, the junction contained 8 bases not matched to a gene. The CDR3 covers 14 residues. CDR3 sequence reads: CASQSGGETYEQYF. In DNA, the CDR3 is TGTGCCAGCCAGTCGGGAGGGGAAACCTACGAGCAGTACTTC. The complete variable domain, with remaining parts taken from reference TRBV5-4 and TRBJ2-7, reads ETGVTQSPTHLIKTRGQQVTLRCSSQSGHNTVSWYQQALGQGPQFIFQYYREEENGRGNFPPRFSGLQFPNYSSELNVNALELDDSALYLCASQSGGETYEQYFGPGTRLTVT.

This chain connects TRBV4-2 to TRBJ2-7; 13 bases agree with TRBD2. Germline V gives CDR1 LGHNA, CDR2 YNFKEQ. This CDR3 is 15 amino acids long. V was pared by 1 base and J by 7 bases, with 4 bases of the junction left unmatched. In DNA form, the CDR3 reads TGTGCCAGCAGCCAAGGGACTAGCGGGAGATTTGAGCAGTACTTC. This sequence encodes CASSQGTSGRFEQYF.

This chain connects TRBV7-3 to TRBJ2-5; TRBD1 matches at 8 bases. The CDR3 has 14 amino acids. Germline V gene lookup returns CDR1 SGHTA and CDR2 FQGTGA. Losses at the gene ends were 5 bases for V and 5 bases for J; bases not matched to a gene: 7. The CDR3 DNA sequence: TGTGCCAGCAGCCAGACCAACAGGGGGGAGACCCAGTACTTC. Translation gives CASSQTNRGETQYF.

This chain's CDR3 is CASRPRDSSNEKLFF. DNA of the CDR3: TGCGCCAGCCGGCCCCGGGACAGCTCAAATGAAAAACTGTTTTTT. The rearrangement joins TRBV5-1 to TRBJ1-4, with 7 bases matching TRBD1. CDR1 SGHRS and CDR2 YFSETQ come from the germline V gene. Unmatched junction bases numbered 11, after V lost 7 bases and J lost 5 bases. The CDR3 length is 15 residues. The full variable domain, in which reference TRBV5-1 and TRBJ1-4 provide the parts outside the CDR3, is KAGVTQTPRYLIKTRGQQVTLSCSPISGHRSVSWYQQTPGQGLQFLFEYFSETQRNKGNFPGRFSGRQFSNSRSEMNVSTLELGDSALYLCASRPRDSSNEKLFFGSGTQLSVL.

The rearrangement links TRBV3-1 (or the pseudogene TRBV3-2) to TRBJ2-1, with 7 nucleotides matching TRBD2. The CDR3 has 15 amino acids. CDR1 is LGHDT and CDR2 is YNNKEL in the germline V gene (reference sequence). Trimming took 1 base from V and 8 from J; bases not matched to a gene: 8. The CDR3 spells CASSQGPGRGDEQFF. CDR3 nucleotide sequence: TGTGCCAGCAGCCAAGGCCCGGGGAGGGGTGATGAGCAGTTCTTC.

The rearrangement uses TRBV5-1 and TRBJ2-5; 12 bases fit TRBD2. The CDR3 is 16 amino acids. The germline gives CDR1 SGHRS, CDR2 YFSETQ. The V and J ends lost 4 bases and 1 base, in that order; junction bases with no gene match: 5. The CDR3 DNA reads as TGCGCCAGCAGCATCGGGACTAGCGGGTTCCAAGAGACCCAGTACTTC. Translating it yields CASSIGTSGFQETQYF.

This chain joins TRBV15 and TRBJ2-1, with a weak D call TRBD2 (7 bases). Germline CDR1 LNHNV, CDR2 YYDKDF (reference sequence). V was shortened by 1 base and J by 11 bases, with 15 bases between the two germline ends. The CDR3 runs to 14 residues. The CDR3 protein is CATSRGGGTVQQFF. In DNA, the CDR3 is TGTGCCACCAGCAGAGGGGGGGGCACGGTTCAGCAGTTCTTC.

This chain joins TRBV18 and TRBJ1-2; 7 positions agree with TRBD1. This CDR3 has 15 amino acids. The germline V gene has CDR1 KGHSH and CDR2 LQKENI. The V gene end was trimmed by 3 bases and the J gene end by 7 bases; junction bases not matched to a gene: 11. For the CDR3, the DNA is TGTGCCAGCTCACCTCAAGGAGAGGGGGCTTCTGGCTACACCTTC. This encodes CASSPQGEGASGYTF. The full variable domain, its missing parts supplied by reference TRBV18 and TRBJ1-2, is NAGVMQNPRHLVRRRGQEARLRCSPMKGHSHVYWYRQLPEEGLKFMVYLQKENIIDESGMPKERFSAEFPKEGPSILRIQQVVRGDSAAYFCASSPQGEGASGYTFGSGTRLTVV.